This note documents a single T cell receptor (beta chain) sequence. The antigen is not known. Collection yielded roughly 2.6 ml of blood per donor. These data are taken from a study of monozygotic twins with inflammatory bowel disease. From the 5' RACE reads, TCRdb lists one entry per CDR3 protein and no DNA. This table lists about 110,000 distinct CDR3 sequences. This CDR3 region has 14 residues. Germline V gene sequence: CDR1 MDHEN, CDR2 SYDVKM. The study's findings and limits: The study supported no single strong signal or clonotype linked to IBD. Fewer clonotypes were shared with others by IBD patients than by healthy twins, especially with disease activity. Repertoires of patients may have been made more variable by differing immunosuppressive treatments.

The origin of this receptor is a human donor with ulcerative colitis or Crohn's disease, or a healthy co-twin of an affected twin (not recorded which). This rearrangement joins TRBV28 to TRBJ1-1; the TCRdb call, TRBD1, lacks DNA for checking. Sequenced: blood. CDR3 amino acids: CASRPQGAGTEAFF.